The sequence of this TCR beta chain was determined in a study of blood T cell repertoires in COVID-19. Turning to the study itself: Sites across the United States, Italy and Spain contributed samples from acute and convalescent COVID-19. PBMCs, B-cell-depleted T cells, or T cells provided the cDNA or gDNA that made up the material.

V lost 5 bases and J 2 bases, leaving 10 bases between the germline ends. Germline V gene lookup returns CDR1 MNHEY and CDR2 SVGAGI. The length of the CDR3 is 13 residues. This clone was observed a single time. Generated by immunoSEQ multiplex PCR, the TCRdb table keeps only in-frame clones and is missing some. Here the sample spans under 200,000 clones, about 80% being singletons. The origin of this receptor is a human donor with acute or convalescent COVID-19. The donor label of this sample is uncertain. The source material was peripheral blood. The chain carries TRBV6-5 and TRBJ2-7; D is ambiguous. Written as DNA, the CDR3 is TGTGCCAGCAGTCGCGACTTCACCTACGAGCAGTACTTC. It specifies CASSRDFTYEQYF.